This T cell receptor beta chain is from a study of response to subunit inactivated influenza vaccine. Whole-study findings and limits: Authors suggested each seasonal flu vaccination may recruit only limited numbers of new T cells.

Of note for this clonotype: Its matching antigen is unknown.

TCRdb re-called the RT-PCR reads with MiXCR, one entry per CDR3 protein. The data contain roughly 500,000 distinct CDR3 sequences, approximately 24% of them singletons. The clonotype originates from a man between 50 and 59 years old who received an inactivated influenza vaccine. The sample was CD4+ T cells sorted from PBMCs, taken about 5 days after vaccination.

The CDR3 region has the DNA TGTGCCAGCAGTGTGCGGGACAGAAACACTGAAGCTTTCTTT. Residues: CASSVRDRNTEAFF. The gene calls are TRBV6-1 and TRBJ1-1, with 7 bases fitting TRBD1. In germline, CDR1 is MNHNS, CDR2 SASEGT. V dropped 4 bases and J dropped 2; count of bases not matched to a gene: 4. There are 14 residues in the CDR3.